One sample yielded the 20 T cell receptor beta chains listed below, sequenced in a study of T cells in Graves' hyperthyroidism and ophthalmopathy. Amplification yielded TCR beta CDR3 regions, with RNA transcripts as the source. HTBI primers were used for first-round RT-PCR of the TCR CDR3. From the multiplex PCR reads, TCRdb called clonotypes with MiXCR, one entry per CDR3 protein. Here the sample spans about 380,000 distinct CDR3 sequences, about 18% being singletons. Sequences were obtained from blood. These receptors originate from a man between 18 and 29 years old with Graves' ophthalmopathy.

The chain is built from TRBV5-4 and TRBJ1-1; D gene uncertain. The germline V gene encodes CDR1 SGHNT and CDR2 YYREEE (reference sequence). Trimming shortened V by 1 base and J by 4 bases, and 14 bases separated the two germline ends. There are 15 residues in the CDR3. CDR3 nucleotides: TGTGCCAGCAGCTTGCACGTACGAAGTGGCACTGAAGCTTTCTTT. This gives the protein CASSLHVRSGTEAFF.

This clonotype has a count of ten or more. The chain carries TRBV12-3 or TRBV12-4 and TRBJ2-5; D is unresolved. With 6 bases removed from V and 6 bases from J, the gap between germline ends came to 8 bases. The CDR3 is made up of 11 amino acids. The CDR3 here is CASSSSQTQYF. The DNA of the CDR3 is TGTGCCAGCAGCTCCTCTCAGACCCAGTACTTC.

The chain is built from TRBV9 and TRBJ1-5, with D tentatively TRBD1 (5 bases). Trimming took off 2 bases at V and 9 bases at J, with 12 bases between the two ends. CDR1 and CDR2 from the germline V gene are SGDLS and YYNGEE. CDR3 length: 13 amino acids. The CDR3 region is CASSVDQGSPQHF. The CDR3 bases are TGTGCCAGCAGCGTTGACCAGGGTTCGCCCCAGCATTTT.

This chain links TRBV27 with TRBJ2-1, with 10 nucleotides matching TRBD2. J gave up 2 bases and V 3 bases, and 4 bases lay outside the gene matches. Germline V gene data show CDR1 as MNHEY and CDR2 as SMNVEV (reference sequence). The CDR3 loop spans 16 amino acids. The CDR3 is CASSFISGGPYNEQFF. The CDR3 DNA reads as TGTGCCAGCAGTTTTATTAGCGGGGGGCCCTACAATGAGCAGTTCTTC.

This clonotype has at least ten counts. This chain joins TRBV20-1 and TRBJ1-1; 7 bases align to TRBD1. CDR1 DFQATT and CDR2 SNEGSKA come from the germline V gene (reference sequence). The CDR3 is 15 amino acids. DNA of the CDR3: TGCACCCAAAGACAGGGCTCGACATCGGGCACTGAAGCTTTCTTT. It encodes CTQRQGSTSGTEAFF.

The chain has TRBV18 and TRBJ1-6; tentatively, D is TRBD1 (6 bases). With 3 bases removed from V and 5 bases from J, the gap between germline ends came to 11 bases. CDR1 is KGHSH and CDR2 is LQKENI in the germline V gene. The CDR3 has 15 amino acids. This chain's CDR3 is CASSPGTPNNSPLHF. The CDR3 bases are TGTGCCAGCTCACCCGGGACACCCAATAATTCACCCCTCCACTTT.

This clonotype came up many times. V gene TRBV24-1 combines with J gene TRBJ2-3; a weak D match, TRBD2 (6 bases). From germline, CDR1 is KGHDR and CDR2 SFDVKD. V dropped 7 bases and J dropped 0 bases, with 7 bases sitting between them. The CDR3 spans 13 residues. The CDR3 here is CATRGTSTDTQYF. The DNA for the CDR3 is TGTGCCACCAGGGGGACTAGCACAGATACGCAGTATTTT.

This clonotype has at least ten counts. J is TRBJ1-5 and V is TRBV20-1; no reliable D call. The CDR3 runs 17 residues. The V and J ends lost 2 bases and 0 bases respectively, with 17 bases between them. Germline loops: CDR1 DFQATT, CDR2 SNEGSKA (reference sequence). The CDR3 reads CSARRVGIPYSNQPQHF. CDR3 nucleotides: TGCAGTGCTAGACGGGTGGGCATCCCGTATAGCAATCAGCCCCAGCATTTT.

The chain carries TRBV7-9 and TRBJ2-1; D is perhaps TRBD1 (5 bases). CDR3 length: 17 amino acids. Germline V gene sequence: CDR1 SEHNR, CDR2 FQNEAQ (reference sequence). V was trimmed by 1 base and J by 5 bases, leaving 18 bases between them. This chain's CDR3 is CASSLESSGPPNNEQFF. The CDR3 DNA sequence: TGTGCCAGCAGCTTAGAGTCGTCAGGGCCCCCCAACAATGAGCAGTTCTTC.

The sample holds many counts of this clonotype. The J gene is TRBJ2-1, the V gene TRBV7-6; the D gene is possibly TRBD1 (5 bases). Germline V lookup: CDR1 SGHVS, CDR2 FNYEAQ. Trimming removed 2 bases from V and 4 bases from J, with 15 bases in between. The CDR3 is 16 residues long. Written as DNA, the CDR3 is TGTGCCAGCAGCTTATCGACAGTACTATTATACAATGAGCAGTTCTTC. Residues: CASSLSTVLLYNEQFF.

The chain joins TRBV6-1 to TRBJ2-1, with D unclear. Germline V gene lookup returns CDR1 MNHNS and CDR2 SASEGT. The length of the CDR3 is 13 residues. V was cut by 1 base and J by 6 bases, with 7 bases left in between. This chain's CDR3 is CASSEGRSNEQFF. DNA for the CDR3: TGTGCCAGCAGTGAAGGGCGGTCCAATGAGCAGTTCTTC.

The gene calls are TRBV9 and TRBJ1-1, with TRBD1 as a possible D gene (6 bases). Germline lookup yields CDR1 SGDLS and CDR2 YYNGEE. The CDR3 runs to 15 residues. V gave up 3 bases and J gave up 0 bases, with 12 bases separating them. In nucleotides, the CDR3 is TGTGCCAGCAGCGGGACGGGACAACTGAACACTGAAGCTTTCTTT. It encodes CASSGTGQLNTEAFF.

This clonotype was recorded a few times. This chain links TRBV19 with TRBJ1-5, with TRBD1 matching over 7 bases. The J segment lost 3 bases and the V segment lost 2 bases, leaving 4 bases of the junction unmatched. The CDR3 covers 15 residues. Germline V gene lookup returns CDR1 LNHDA and CDR2 SQIVND (reference sequence). The CDR3 nucleotides read TGTGCCAGTAGTATAACGGGACAGTTCAATCAGCCCCAGCATTTT. Protein product: CASSITGQFNQPQHF.

This chain joins TRBV6-1 and TRBJ1-6; D remains unclear. The CDR3 runs to 18 residues. Germline-derived CDR1 and CDR2 are MNHNS and SASEGT. Trimming took off 5 bases at V and 0 bases at J, with 17 bases between the two ends. The CDR3 bases are TGTGCCAGCAGTTCCGATGGTCTTGCAAGCTCCTATAATTCACCCCTCCACTTT. It specifies CASSSDGLASSYNSPLHF.

The chain employs TRBV10-1 and TRBJ2-2; D not certain. This CDR3 comprises 14 residues. Germline-derived CDR1 and CDR2 are WNHNN and SYGVQD (reference sequence). V lost 8 bases to trimming and J lost 0 bases, with 10 bases between them. The CDR3 bases are TGCGCCAGCCAGAGACGGTCGAACACCGGGGAGCTGTTTTTT. As protein: CASQRRSNTGELFF.

This clonotype was seen repeatedly, ten times or more. The chain uses TRBV20-1 and TRBJ1-2; possible D gene TRBD1, 6 bases. The germline V gene has CDR1 DFQATT and CDR2 SNEGSKA (reference sequence). Trimming removed 3 bases at V and 0 bases at J, with 17 bases between. This CDR3 spans 16 amino acids. As DNA, the CDR3 is TGCAGTGCTAGGGGGGAGACAGGACCTACTAACTATGGCTACACCTTC. Translation gives CSARGETGPTNYGYTF.

V and J are TRBV12-3 or TRBV12-4 and TRBJ2-5; 13 bases line up with TRBD2. This CDR3 is 17 amino acids long. J was trimmed by 5 bases and V by 6 bases; bases with no gene match: 12. CDR3 protein: CASSKLAGGPMEETQYF. The CDR3 bases are TGTGCCAGCAGCAAACTAGCGGGGGGGCCCATGGAGGAGACCCAGTACTTC.

In its sample, this clonotype was seen a few times. This sequence joins TRBV11-1 and TRBJ2-1, with TRBD2 matching over 13 bases. The V segment lost 3 bases and the J segment 9 bases; nucleotides outside the gene matches: 8. The CDR3 totals 16 residues. Germline assignment: CDR1 SGHAT and CDR2 FQDESV (reference sequence). The CDR3 region is CASSFTTSGGRGEQFF. CDR3 in DNA: TGTGCCAGCAGCTTCACGACTAGCGGGGGGCGGGGTGAGCAGTTCTTC. Based on the CDR3 plus reference TRBV11-1 and TRBJ2-1, the full variable domain is EAEVAQSPRYKITEKSQAVAFWCDPISGHATLYWYRQILGQGPELLVQFQDESVVDDSQLPKDRFSAERLKGVDSTLKIQPAELGDSAMYLCASSFTTSGGRGEQFFGPGTRLTVL.

The chain combines TRBV9 with TRBJ2-7, with D unresolved. Germline CDR1 reads SGDLS; CDR2 reads YYNGEE. The CDR3 is 12 amino acids. Trimming cost V 3 bases and J 7 bases, with 11 bases left between them. The CDR3 protein is CASSELGREQYF. The CDR3 region has the DNA TGTGCCAGCAGCGAACTCGGGCGAGAGCAGTACTTC.

This clonotype was seen ten or more times. The chain joins TRBV29-1 to TRBJ2-1, with 7 bases fitting TRBD2. V lost 3 bases, J lost 7 bases, and 9 bases stayed unmatched. The CDR3 is 14 amino acids. CDR1 and CDR2 from the germline V gene are SQVTM and ANQGSEA. The CDR3 bases are TGCAGCGTTGAGTATGGGAGGGGTGGGAATGAGCAGTTCTTC. Protein product: CSVEYGRGGNEQFF.